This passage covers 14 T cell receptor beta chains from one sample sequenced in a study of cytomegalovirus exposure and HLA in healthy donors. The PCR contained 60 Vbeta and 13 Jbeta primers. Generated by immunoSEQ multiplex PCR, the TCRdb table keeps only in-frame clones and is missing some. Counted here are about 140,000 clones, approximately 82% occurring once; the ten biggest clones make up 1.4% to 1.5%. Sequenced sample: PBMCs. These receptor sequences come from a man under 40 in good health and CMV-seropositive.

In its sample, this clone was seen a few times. This CDR3 reads CSVGVGSEQYF. The CDR3 nucleotides read TGCAGCGTAGGGGTGGGGTCCGAGCAGTACTTC. This chain uses TRBV29-1 with TRBJ2-7; D might be TRBD1 (5 bases). Trimming left V 6 bases short and J 6 bases short, with 12 bases between. This CDR3 region has 11 residues. Per the germline V gene, CDR1 is SQVTM and CDR2 is ANQGSEA.

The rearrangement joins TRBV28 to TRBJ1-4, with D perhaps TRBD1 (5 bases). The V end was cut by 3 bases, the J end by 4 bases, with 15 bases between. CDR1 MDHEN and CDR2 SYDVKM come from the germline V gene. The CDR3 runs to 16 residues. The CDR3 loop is CASSLGSPRDNEKLFF. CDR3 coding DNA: TGTGCCAGCAGTTTGGGCAGTCCCAGGGATAATGAAAAACTGTTTTTT.

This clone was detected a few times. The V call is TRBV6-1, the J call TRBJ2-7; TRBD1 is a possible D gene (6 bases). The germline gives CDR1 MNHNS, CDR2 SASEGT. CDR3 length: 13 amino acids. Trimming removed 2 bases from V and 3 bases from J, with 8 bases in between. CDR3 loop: CASSEYRDYEQYF. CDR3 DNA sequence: TGTGCCAGCAGTGAATACAGGGACTACGAGCAGTACTTC.

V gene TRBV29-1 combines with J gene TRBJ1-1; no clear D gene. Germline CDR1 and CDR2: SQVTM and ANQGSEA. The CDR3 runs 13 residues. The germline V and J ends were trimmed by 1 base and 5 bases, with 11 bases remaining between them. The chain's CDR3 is CSVEGRTGTEAFF. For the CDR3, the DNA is TGCAGCGTTGAAGGACGGACGGGGACTGAAGCTTTCTTT.

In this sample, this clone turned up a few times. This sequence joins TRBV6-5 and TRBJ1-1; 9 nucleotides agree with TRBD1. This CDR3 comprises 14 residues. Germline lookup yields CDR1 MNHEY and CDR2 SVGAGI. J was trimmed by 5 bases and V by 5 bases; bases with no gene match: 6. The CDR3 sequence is CASSARTGETEAFF. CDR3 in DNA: TGTGCCAGCAGTGCTCGGACAGGGGAGACTGAAGCTTTCTTT.

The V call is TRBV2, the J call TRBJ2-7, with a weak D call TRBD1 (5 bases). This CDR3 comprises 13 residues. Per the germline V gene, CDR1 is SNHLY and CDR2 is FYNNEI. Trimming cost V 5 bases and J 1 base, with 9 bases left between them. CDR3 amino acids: CASSPGISYEQYF. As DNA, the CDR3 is TGTGCCAGCAGTCCAGGGATTTCCTACGAGCAGTACTTC.

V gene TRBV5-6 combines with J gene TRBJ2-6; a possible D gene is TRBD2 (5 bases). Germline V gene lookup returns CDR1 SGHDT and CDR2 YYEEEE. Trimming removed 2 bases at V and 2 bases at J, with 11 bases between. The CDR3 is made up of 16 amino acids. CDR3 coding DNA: TGTGCCAGCAGCTTTAATTTCGGGGCTGGGGCCAACGTCCTGACTTTC. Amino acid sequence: CASSFNFGAGANVLTF.

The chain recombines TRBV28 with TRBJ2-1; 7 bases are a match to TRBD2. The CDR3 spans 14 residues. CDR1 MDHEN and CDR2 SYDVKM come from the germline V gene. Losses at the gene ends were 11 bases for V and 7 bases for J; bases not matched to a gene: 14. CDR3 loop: CAGGGRGRRNEQFF. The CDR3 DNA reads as TGTGCCGGGGGGGGACGCGGAAGGCGGAATGAGCAGTTCTTC.

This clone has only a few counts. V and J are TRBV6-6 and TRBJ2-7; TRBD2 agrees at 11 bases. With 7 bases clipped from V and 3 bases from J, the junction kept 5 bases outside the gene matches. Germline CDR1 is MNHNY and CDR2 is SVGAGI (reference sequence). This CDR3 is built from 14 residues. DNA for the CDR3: TGTGCCAGCACATGGCTAGCGGGGGGCTACGAGCAGTACTTC. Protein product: CASTWLAGGYEQYF.

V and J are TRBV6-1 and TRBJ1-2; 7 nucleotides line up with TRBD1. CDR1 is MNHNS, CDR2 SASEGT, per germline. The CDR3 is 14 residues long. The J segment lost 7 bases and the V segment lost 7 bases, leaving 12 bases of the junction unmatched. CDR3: CASTMNRGEGGYTF. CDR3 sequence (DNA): TGTGCCAGCACCATGAACAGGGGCGAAGGTGGCTACACCTTC.

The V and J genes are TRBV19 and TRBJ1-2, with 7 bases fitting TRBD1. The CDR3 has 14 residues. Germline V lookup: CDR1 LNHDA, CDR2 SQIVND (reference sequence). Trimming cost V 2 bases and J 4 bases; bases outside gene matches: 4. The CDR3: CASSIITGAYGYTF. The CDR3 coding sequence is TGTGCCAGTAGTATAATTACAGGGGCCTATGGCTACACCTTC.

This CDR3 reads CASNREEDQPQHF. CDR3 sequence (DNA): TGTGCCAGCAATCGTGAGGAGGATCAGCCCCAGCATTTT. This chain joins TRBV28 and TRBJ1-5; D uncertain. There are 13 residues in the CDR3. V lost 7 bases and J lost 5, with 12 bases in between. Germline V gives CDR1 MDHEN, CDR2 SYDVKM.

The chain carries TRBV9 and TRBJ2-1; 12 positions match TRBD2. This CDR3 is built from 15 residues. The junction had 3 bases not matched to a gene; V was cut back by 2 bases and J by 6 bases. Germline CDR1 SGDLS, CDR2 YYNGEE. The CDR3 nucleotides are TGTGCCAGCAGCGTGACTAGCGGGGGATTCAATGAGCAGTTCTTC. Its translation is CASSVTSGGFNEQFF.

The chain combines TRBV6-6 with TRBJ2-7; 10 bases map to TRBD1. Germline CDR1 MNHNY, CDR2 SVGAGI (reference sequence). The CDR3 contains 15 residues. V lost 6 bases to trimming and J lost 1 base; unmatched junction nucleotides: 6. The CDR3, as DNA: TGTGCCAGCAGCCAGGACAGGGGGAGTTCCTACGAGCAGTACTTC. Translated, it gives CASSQDRGSSYEQYF.